This TCR beta chain was identified in a study of type 1 and type 2 diabetes patients (TCRdb year 2016). Regarding the study in general: Recruited in China, the cohort was made up of nine type 1 diabetes patients, a few type 2 diabetes patients and about 6 nondiabetic controls. A total of fewer than 25 million paired-end reads was generated across the whole study. For the type 1 diabetes patients, the type 2 diabetes patients acted as a disease comparison group. V gene usage was similar between roughly 19-cycle and 25-cycle amplification, suggesting similar primer efficiencies and random PCR bias. Across the study, CD4+ and CD8+ T cells were positively selected from PBMCs by means of CD4 or CD8 MicroBeads on MACS columns. The study profiled TCRbeta repertoires by high-throughput sequencing to compare type 1 diabetes, type 2 diabetes and nondiabetic individuals. The TCRbeta libraries underwent paired-end sequencing on Illumina HiSeq 2000 or MiSeq instruments. General study outcomes and caveats: Highly correlated V and J gene usage patterns were observed for type 2 diabetes and control samples, with an average of approximately 0.97 between samples. The study groups were not matched for age and gender, which could possibly have biased interpretation. Only a limited number of T2D and control samples were sequenced, so some T1D-only HECs might also appear in more T2D or control samples. Type 2 diabetes patients had few highly-expanded CD4+ clones (median one), and those clones made up a median around 4.2% of reads. In both CD4+ and CD8+ T cells, type 2 diabetes repertoires were highly diverse, with diversity significantly greater than that of type 1 diabetes repertoires.

Every diabetic patient fulfilled standard classification criteria for type 1 or type 2 diabetes, and glucose and C-peptide were evaluated using WHO-recommended methods. Donors with other autoimmune diseases or infections within the previous four weeks were excluded. About 9.6 milliliters of peripheral blood were drawn from each participant. LymphoPrep density separation was used to isolate PBMCs. The sequencer was an Illumina MiSeq. Genomic DNA from sorted T cell subsets was used as template for TCRbeta CDR3 amplification. The TCRbeta CDR3 region was amplified by multiplex PCR using 30 forward and 13 reverse primers. After the PCR products were purified with AMPure XP beads, a second PCR of 25 cycles was run to add indices and adaptors. Before sequencing, the QIAquick Gel Extraction Kit was used to gel-purify the libraries. Concerning the study's data processing: Paired-end reads were merged using FLASH and were aligned with IgBLAST to IMGT V, D and J germline references. After reads whose alignment identity to germline references fell below 70% were discarded, 9 million to 12 million reads remained study-wide. IMGT definitions were followed to assign CDR3 boundaries, reading frame and productivity. A highly-expanded clone was defined as any clone making up 1% or more of reads, and normalized Shannon entropy served as the measure of diversity. Unpaired two-tailed t-tests were used to test group differences in Shannon entropy. TCRdb reprocessing: public reads trimmed at Q25 with fastp, clones called with MiXCR, in-frame beta chains kept. CDR3 protein sequences are deduplicated, and each keeps its most common genes and DNA. TCRdb's processing, not the study's, gives the V and J calls here. Here the sample has about 250,000 distinct CDR3 sequences; approximately 45% occur a single time. The ten largest make up 12% to 15% of the sample.

This clonotype has a count of ten or more. The target of this receptor is not known. Base qualities are not recorded, but no much larger clone differs from it by a single base. Based on the germline V gene, the CDR1 and CDR2 sequences are SNHLY and FYNNEI. V loses 8 bases of germline sequence and J loses 4 bases, and the interval between the two ends is 14 bases. The CDR3 starts with the cysteine, ends with the phenylalanine, and has 13 residues. Of the read, only the CDR3 DNA is kept; its 39 bases are in frame from base 1. The sample comprised peripheral blood mononuclear cells (PBMCs). The TCR originated in a man in his late teens or twenties with type 2 diabetes. The chain joins TRBV2 to TRBJ1-2; no confident D gene assignment can be made. For the CDR3, the sequence is CASLKTGGYGYTF. Here is the DNA: TGTGCCAGCTTGAAGACGGGCGGCTATGGCTACACCTTC.